A single sample is the source of the 2 T cell receptor beta chains below, sequenced in a study of blood T cell repertoires in COVID-19. Measured with immunoSEQ multiplex PCR; TCRdb has only the in-frame clones, and not every one. This table has over 250,000 clones, approximately 89% appearing once. Sequenced material: PBMCs or T cells enriched from blood (not recorded which). The receptors were sampled from a woman aged 55-69 years who had recovered from COVID-19.

The chain employs TRBV3-1 (or the pseudogene TRBV3-2) and TRBJ1-5; 9 bases fit TRBD1. Germline V gives CDR1 LGHDT, CDR2 YNNKEL (reference sequence). V lost 5 bases and J lost 4; bases outside the gene matches: 3. This CDR3 comprises 14 residues. The CDR3 sequence is CASSGGQGNQPQHF. The CDR3 DNA is TGTGCCAGCAGCGGCGGACAGGGGAATCAGCCCCAGCATTTT.

The rearrangement links TRBV11-3 to TRBJ1-2; the D gene is possibly TRBD1 (6 bases). Trimming left V 5 bases short and J 4 bases short, with 14 bases between. CDR3 length equals 14 residues. CDR1 is SGHNT and CDR2 is YENEEA in the germline V gene. CDR3 nucleotide sequence: TGTGCCAGCAGCGACCGGGACACAAGCTATGGCTACACCTTC. Its translation: CASSDRDTSYGYTF.